The 20 T cell receptor beta chains below were found in one sample sequenced in a study of blood T cell repertoires in COVID-19 (dated by TCRdb to 2020 to 2021). Libraries were built with the immunoSEQ multiplex PCR assay. The source is immuneACCESS, and TCRdb retained only in-frame sequences with V and J called. Part of the clones is not carried over; for the studies checked, unresolved V genes explain less than half of this, and the remainder is unexplained. The sample data list some 270,000 clones, and 75% to 90% of these were observed just once. The leading ten clones occupy about 4% of the sample. The specimen was PBMCs or T cells enriched from blood (not recorded which). These receptors all stem from a woman in her 30s with acute COVID-19.

The chain recombines TRBV6-5 with TRBJ2-1; the D gene is possibly TRBD2 (5 bases). Between the trimmed V and J ends, which lost 1 base and 9 bases, there was a span of 13 bases. This CDR3 region has 14 residues. CDR1 is MNHEY, CDR2 SVGAGI, per germline. CDR3 in amino acids: CASSYFEPEAEQFF. CDR3 DNA: TGTGCCAGCAGTTACTTCGAACCGGAGGCTGAGCAGTTCTTC.

V is TRBV5-4 and J is TRBJ1-2; D is perhaps TRBD1 (5 bases). Trimming took 0 bases from V and 3 from J, leaving 9 bases between them. There are 14 residues in the CDR3. Germline V gives CDR1 SGHNT, CDR2 YYREEE (reference sequence). The CDR3 nucleotides read TGTGCCAGCAGCTTGGTAGGGGTAGACTATGGCTACACCTTC. Translated: CASSLVGVDYGYTF.

V gene TRBV28 combines with J gene TRBJ2-3; D is perhaps TRBD2 (5 bases). V lost 4 bases, J lost 0 bases, and 14 bases lay in between. Germline V lookup: CDR1 MDHEN, CDR2 SYDVKM. This CDR3 is built from 16 residues. CDR3 region: CASSSLREPSTDTQYF. The CDR3 nucleotides are TGTGCCAGCAGTTCCCTACGGGAACCCAGCACAGATACGCAGTATTTT.

This clone was detected a few times. This chain uses TRBV5-1 with TRBJ1-4; D remains unclear. Trimming cost V 3 bases and J 8 bases, with 14 bases left between them. Germline lookup yields CDR1 SGHRS and CDR2 YFSETQ. The CDR3 contains 14 residues. The CDR3: CASSSETAGEKLFF. As DNA, the CDR3 is TGCGCCAGCAGCTCCGAAACCGCGGGAGAAAAACTGTTTTTT.

The chain links TRBV7-9 to TRBJ2-2, with a tentative D call TRBD1 (7 bases). Germline V gene sequence: CDR1 SEHNR, CDR2 FQNEAQ (reference sequence). The CDR3 runs to 16 residues. V lost 5 bases, J lost 1 base, and 14 bases lay in between. The CDR3 spells CASSPAGQMNTGELFF. CDR3 nucleotide sequence: TGTGCCAGCAGCCCTGCGGGACAGATGAACACCGGGGAGCTGTTTTTT.

V gene TRBV9 combines with J gene TRBJ2-3, with 7 bases lining up with TRBD2. V gave up 0 bases and J gave up 2 bases; unmatched junction bases: 3. Germline assignment: CDR1 SGDLS and CDR2 YYNGEE. The CDR3 length is 15 residues. The CDR3 spells CASSVAGGLTDTQYF. CDR3 DNA sequence: TGTGCCAGCAGCGTAGCGGGAGGTCTCACAGATACGCAGTATTTT.

The chain couples TRBV6-5 to TRBJ1-1, with D maybe TRBD1 (6 bases). V dropped 8 bases and J dropped 3 bases, with 16 bases sitting between them. Per germline, CDR1 MNHEY and CDR2 SVGAGI. The CDR3 spans 14 residues. The DNA of the CDR3 is TGTGCCAGCCGCGCCAGGGGCTGGGACACTGAAGCTTTCTTT. As protein: CASRARGWDTEAFF.

This chain joins TRBV5-8 and TRBJ2-7; D gene unclear. Between the trimmed V and J ends, which lost 4 bases and 7 bases, there was a span of 9 bases. CDR1 is SGHTS and CDR2 is YDEGEE in the germline V gene. This CDR3 spans 11 amino acids. CDR3 residues: CASSPNGEQYF. CDR3 in DNA: TGTGCCAGCAGCCCAAACGGTGAGCAGTACTTC. Complete variable domain (other parts from reference TRBV5-8 and TRBJ2-7): EAGVTQSPTHLIKTRGQQATLRCSPISGHTSVYWYQQALGLGLQFLLWYDEGEERNRGNFPPRFSGRQFPNYSSELNVNALELEDSALYLCASSPNGEQYFGPGTRLTVT.

The chain is built from TRBV28 and TRBJ1-6; TRBD1 is a possible D gene (6 bases). Germline CDR1 reads MDHEN; CDR2 reads SYDVKM. The V gene lost 7 bases and the J gene lost 10 bases, with 17 bases spanning the gap. The CDR3 consists of 14 residues. The CDR3 coding sequence is TGTGCCAGCAACTTCAGGGGAGGGAACTCACCCCTCCACTTT. Translated: CASNFRGGNSPLHF.

This chain connects TRBV10-3 to TRBJ2-7; D not certain. CDR3 length: 14 residues. Trimming pared 0 bases from V and 3 bases from J, leaving 9 bases between. Germline V lookup: CDR1 ENHRY, CDR2 SYGVKD. The CDR3 loop is CAISESSLYYEQYF. The DNA of the CDR3 is TGTGCCATCAGTGAGTCGAGCTTATACTACGAGCAGTACTTC.

V usage is TRBV27 and J usage is TRBJ2-3; D might be TRBD2 (6 bases). The CDR3 is made up of 20 amino acids. Germline lookup yields CDR1 MNHEY and CDR2 SMNVEV (reference sequence). Trimming pared 3 bases from V and 2 bases from J, leaving 27 bases between. DNA for the CDR3: TGTGCCAGCAGTTTTGCCCCGTCGAGGATAGCGGTAAAATCCACAGATACGCAGTATTTT. Its protein product is CASSFAPSRIAVKSTDTQYF.

This chain connects TRBV28 to TRBJ2-1; the D is unclear. The V and J ends lost 8 bases and 8 bases respectively, with 16 bases between them. CDR1 is MDHEN, CDR2 SYDVKM, per germline. The CDR3 runs to 13 residues. The CDR3 region has the DNA TGTGCCAGCCGTCTATCCCTAGGTGATGAGCAGTTCTTC. Its protein is CASRLSLGDEQFF. The entire variable domain, with the rest obtained from reference TRBV28 and TRBJ2-1, is as follows: DVKVTQSSRYLVKRTGEKVFLECVQDMDHENMFWYRQDPGLGLRLIYFSYDVKMKEKGDIPEGYSVSREKKERFSLILESASTNQTSMYLCASRLSLGDEQFFGPGTRLTVL.

The rearrangement uses TRBV5-1 and TRBJ1-2, with TRBD1 identical over 10 bases. After removal of 4 bases from V and 3 bases from J, the junction contained 9 bases not matched to a gene. The CDR3 runs to 16 residues. Germline assignment: CDR1 SGHRS and CDR2 YFSETQ. The CDR3 nucleotides are TGCGCCAGCAGCGCCCGGGACAGGGGTTTTTACTATGGCTACACCTTC. Its protein is CASSARDRGFYYGYTF.

Points on this clone: Sequence at one end of the junction differs from germline and may be a read error. Other nucleotide sequences in the sample specify the same CDR3. The chain carries TRBV9 and TRBJ2-1; 13 nucleotides match TRBD2. CDR1 SGDLS and CDR2 YYNGEE come from the germline V gene. The CDR3 spans 15 residues. The CDR3 here is CASSAGLAGVAEQFF. The CDR3 DNA is TGTGCCAGTAGCGCAGGACTAGCGGGAGTAGCTGAGCAGTTCTTC.

V is TRBV7-3 and J is TRBJ1-1; D is possibly TRBD1 (5 bases). This CDR3 has 13 amino acids. Germline V gene lookup returns CDR1 SGHTA and CDR2 FQGTGA. V was clipped by 2 bases and J by 4 bases, with 8 bases between them. CDR3: CASSLRRATEAFF. In nucleotides, the CDR3 is TGTGCCAGCAGCTTACGCAGGGCCACTGAAGCTTTCTTT.

This chain connects TRBV6-1 to TRBJ2-7; 16 nucleotides match TRBD2. CDR3 size: 18 residues. The germline V gene encodes CDR1 MNHNS and CDR2 SASEGT. V gave up 0 bases and J gave up 4 bases; unmatched junction bases: 6. CDR3 sequence: CASSEATGLAGGPYEQYF. CDR3 nucleotide sequence: TGTGCCAGCAGTGAAGCAACGGGACTAGCGGGAGGGCCGTACGAGCAGTACTTC.

This chain uses TRBV2 with TRBJ2-1, with 10 bases identical to TRBD2. The CDR3 totals 14 residues. Germline V gene data show CDR1 as SNHLY and CDR2 as FYNNEI. V shed 6 bases and J 8 bases; nucleotides not matched to a gene: 7. As DNA, the CDR3 is TGTGCCAGCAGCGCAGCGGGAGGGCCAGATGAGCAGTTCTTC. This sequence encodes CASSAAGGPDEQFF.

The CDR3 is CASSDPHTSTDTQYF. The CDR3 nucleotides are TGTGCCAGCAGCGATCCCCACACGAGCACAGATACGCAGTATTTT. The rearrangement uses TRBV5-4 and TRBJ2-3, with unresolved D. This CDR3 spans 15 amino acids. The germline V gene encodes CDR1 SGHNT and CDR2 YYREEE (reference sequence). V was shortened by 4 bases and J by 0 bases, with 12 bases between the two germline ends.

The genes are TRBV7-3 and TRBJ2-3, with D tentatively TRBD1 (6 bases). V gave up 0 bases and J gave up 2 bases, with 12 bases separating them. CDR1 is SGHTA, CDR2 FQGTGA, per germline. The CDR3 spans 16 residues. CDR3 nucleotide sequence: TGTGCCAGCAGCTTAACTGGGGGCGGAAACACAGATACGCAGTATTTT. Protein product: CASSLTGGGNTDTQYF.

The rearrangement joins TRBV6-5 to TRBJ2-3, with 9 bases aligning to TRBD1. This CDR3 is built from 14 residues. Germline V gene sequence: CDR1 MNHEY, CDR2 SVGAGI. After removal of 10 bases from V and 2 bases from J, the junction contained 7 bases not matched to a gene. Here the CDR3 DNA reads TGTGCCACCCAACAGGGGGCTTCCACAGATACGCAGTATTTT. Encoded protein: CATQQGASTDTQYF.